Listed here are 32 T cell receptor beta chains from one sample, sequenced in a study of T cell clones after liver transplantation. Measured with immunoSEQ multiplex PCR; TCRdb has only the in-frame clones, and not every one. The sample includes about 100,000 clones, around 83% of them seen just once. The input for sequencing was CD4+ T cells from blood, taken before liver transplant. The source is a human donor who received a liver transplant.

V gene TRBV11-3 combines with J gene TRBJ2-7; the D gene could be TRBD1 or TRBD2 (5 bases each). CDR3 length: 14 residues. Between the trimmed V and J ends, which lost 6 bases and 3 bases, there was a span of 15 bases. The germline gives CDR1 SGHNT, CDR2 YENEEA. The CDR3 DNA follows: TGTGCCAGCAGTTCTGGGGGATTGGACTACGAGCAGTACTTC. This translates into CASSSGGLDYEQYF.

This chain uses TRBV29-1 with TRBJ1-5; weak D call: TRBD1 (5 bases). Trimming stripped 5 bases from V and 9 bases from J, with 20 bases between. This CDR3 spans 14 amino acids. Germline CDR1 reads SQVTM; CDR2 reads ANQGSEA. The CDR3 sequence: CSVPPPGGLGPQHF. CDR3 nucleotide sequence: TGCAGCGTTCCCCCTCCCGGGGGGTTAGGGCCCCAGCATTTT.

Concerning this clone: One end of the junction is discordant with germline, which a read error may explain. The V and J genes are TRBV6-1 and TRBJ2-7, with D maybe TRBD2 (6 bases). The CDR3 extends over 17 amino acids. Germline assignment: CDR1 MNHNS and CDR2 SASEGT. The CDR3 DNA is TGTGCCAGCAGGGAAGGCCTTAGCGGACCCTTTTCCTACGAGCAGTACTTC. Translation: CASREGLSGPFSYEQYF.

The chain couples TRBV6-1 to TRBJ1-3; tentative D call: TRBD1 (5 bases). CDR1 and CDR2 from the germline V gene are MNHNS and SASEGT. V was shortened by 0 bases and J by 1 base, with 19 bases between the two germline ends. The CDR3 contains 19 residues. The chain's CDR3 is CASSEAFFGGHKSGNTIYF. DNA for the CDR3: TGTGCCAGCAGTGAAGCGTTTTTCGGGGGTCACAAGTCTGGAAACACCATATATTTT.

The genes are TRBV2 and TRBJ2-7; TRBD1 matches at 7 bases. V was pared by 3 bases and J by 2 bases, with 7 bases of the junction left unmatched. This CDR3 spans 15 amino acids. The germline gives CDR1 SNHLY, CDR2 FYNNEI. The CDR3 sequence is CASSDPGQTTYEQYF. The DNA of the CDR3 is TGTGCCAGCAGTGACCCGGGACAGACAACCTACGAGCAGTACTTC.

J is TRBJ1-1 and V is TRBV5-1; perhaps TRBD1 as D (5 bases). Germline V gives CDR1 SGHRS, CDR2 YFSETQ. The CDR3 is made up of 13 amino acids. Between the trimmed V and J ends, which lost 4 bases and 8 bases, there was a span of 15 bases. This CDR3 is CASSRVGALEAFF. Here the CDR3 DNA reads TGCGCCAGCAGCCGGGTAGGGGCCCTAGAAGCTTTCTTT.

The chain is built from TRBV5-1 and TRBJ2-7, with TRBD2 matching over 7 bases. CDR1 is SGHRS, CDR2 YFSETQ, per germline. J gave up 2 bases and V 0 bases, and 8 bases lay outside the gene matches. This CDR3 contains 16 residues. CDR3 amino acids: CASSLDFAGVPYEQYF. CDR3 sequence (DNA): TGCGCCAGCAGCTTGGATTTCGCGGGGGTACCCTACGAGCAGTACTTC. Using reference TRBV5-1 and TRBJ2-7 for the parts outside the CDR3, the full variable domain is KAGVTQTPRYLIKTRGQQVTLSCSPISGHRSVSWYQQTPGQGLQFLFEYFSETQRNKGNFPGRFSGRQFSNSRSEMNVSTLELGDSALYLCASSLDFAGVPYEQYFGPGTRLTVT.

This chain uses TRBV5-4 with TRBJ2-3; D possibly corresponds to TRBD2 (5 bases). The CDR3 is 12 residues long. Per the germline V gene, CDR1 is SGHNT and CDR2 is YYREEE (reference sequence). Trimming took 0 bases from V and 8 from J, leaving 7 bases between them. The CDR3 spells CASSLDAGTQYF. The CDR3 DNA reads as TGTGCCAGCAGCTTGGACGCGGGTACGCAGTATTTT.

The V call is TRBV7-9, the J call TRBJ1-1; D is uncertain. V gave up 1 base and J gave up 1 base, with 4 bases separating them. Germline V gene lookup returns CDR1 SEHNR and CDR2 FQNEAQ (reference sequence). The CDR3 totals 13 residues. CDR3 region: CASSLEGNTEAFF. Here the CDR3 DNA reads TGTGCCAGCAGCTTAGAGGGGAACACTGAAGCTTTCTTT. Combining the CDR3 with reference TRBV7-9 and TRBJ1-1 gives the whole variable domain DTGVSQNPRHKITKRGQNVTFRCDPISEHNRLYWYRQTLGQGPEFLTYFQNEAQLEKSRLLSDRFSAERPKGSFSTLEIQRTEQGDSAMYLCASSLEGNTEAFFGQGTRLTVV.

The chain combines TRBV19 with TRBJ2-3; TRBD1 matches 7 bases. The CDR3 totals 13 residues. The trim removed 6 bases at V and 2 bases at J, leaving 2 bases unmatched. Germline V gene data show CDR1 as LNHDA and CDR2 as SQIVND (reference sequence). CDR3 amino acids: CASRGQDTDTQYF. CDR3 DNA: TGTGCCAGTAGAGGACAGGACACAGATACGCAGTATTTT.

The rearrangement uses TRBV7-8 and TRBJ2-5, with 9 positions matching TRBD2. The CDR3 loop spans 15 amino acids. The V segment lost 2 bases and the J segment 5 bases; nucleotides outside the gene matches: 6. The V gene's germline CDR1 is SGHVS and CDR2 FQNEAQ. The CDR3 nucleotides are TGTGCCAGCAGCTTAATGGCGGGAGGGCCGGAGACCCAGTACTTC. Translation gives CASSLMAGGPETQYF.

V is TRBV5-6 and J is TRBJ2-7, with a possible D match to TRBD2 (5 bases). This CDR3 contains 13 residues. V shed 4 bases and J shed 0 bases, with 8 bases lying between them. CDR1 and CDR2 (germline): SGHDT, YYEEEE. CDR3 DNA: TGTGCCAGCAGCGCAACTAGCTCCTACGAGCAGTACTTC. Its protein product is CASSATSSYEQYF. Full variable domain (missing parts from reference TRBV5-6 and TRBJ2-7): DAGVTQSPTHLIKTRGQQVTLRCSPKSGHDTVSWYQQALGQGPQFIFQYYEEEERQRGNFPDRFSGHQFPNYSSELNVNALLLGDSALYLCASSATSSYEQYFGPGTRLTVT.

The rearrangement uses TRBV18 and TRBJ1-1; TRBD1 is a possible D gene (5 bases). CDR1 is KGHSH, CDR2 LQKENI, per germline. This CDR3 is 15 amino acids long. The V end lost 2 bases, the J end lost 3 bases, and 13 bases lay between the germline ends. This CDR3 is CASSPSPGIDTEAFF. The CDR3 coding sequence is TGTGCCAGCTCACCATCTCCAGGGATCGACACTGAAGCTTTCTTT.

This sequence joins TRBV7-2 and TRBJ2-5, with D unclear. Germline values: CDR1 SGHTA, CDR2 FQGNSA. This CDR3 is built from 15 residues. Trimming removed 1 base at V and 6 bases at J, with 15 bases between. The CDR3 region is CASSLGGSSKKTQYF. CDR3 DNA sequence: TGTGCCAGCAGCTTAGGGGGTAGCTCCAAGAAGACCCAGTACTTC.

The CDR3 DNA is TGTGCCAGCAGTTTGATATGGGAAGAGCAGTACTTC. It is translated as CASSLIWEEQYF. The chain recombines TRBV28 with TRBJ2-7; D is unclear. Germline loops: CDR1 MDHEN, CDR2 SYDVKM. The CDR3 consists of 12 residues. Trimming shortened V by 3 bases and J by 7 bases, and 10 bases separated the two germline ends.

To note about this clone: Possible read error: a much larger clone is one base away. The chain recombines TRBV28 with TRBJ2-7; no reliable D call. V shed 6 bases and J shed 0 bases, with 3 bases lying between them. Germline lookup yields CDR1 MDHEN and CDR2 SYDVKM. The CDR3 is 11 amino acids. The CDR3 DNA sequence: TGTGCCAGCAGCCACTCCTACGAGCAGTACTTC. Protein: CASSHSYEQYF. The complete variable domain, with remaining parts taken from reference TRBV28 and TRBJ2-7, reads DVKVTQSSRYLVKRTGEKVFLECVQDMDHENMFWYRQDPGLGLRLIYFSYDVKMKEKGDIPEGYSVSREKKERFSLILESASTNQTSMYLCASSHSYEQYFGPGTRLTVT.

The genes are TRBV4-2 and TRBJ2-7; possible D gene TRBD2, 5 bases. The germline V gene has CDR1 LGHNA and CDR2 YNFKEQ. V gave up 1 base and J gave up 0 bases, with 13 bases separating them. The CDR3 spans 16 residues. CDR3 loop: CASSQVRGGSSYEQYF. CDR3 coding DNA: TGTGCCAGCAGCCAAGTGCGCGGTGGGAGCTCCTACGAGCAGTACTTC.

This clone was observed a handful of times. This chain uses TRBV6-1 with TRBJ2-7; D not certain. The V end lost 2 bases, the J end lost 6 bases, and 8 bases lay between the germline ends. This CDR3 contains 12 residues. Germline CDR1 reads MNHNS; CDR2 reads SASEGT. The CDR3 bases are TGTGCCAGCAGTGAAACCCCCGGCGAGCAGTACTTC. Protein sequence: CASSETPGEQYF.

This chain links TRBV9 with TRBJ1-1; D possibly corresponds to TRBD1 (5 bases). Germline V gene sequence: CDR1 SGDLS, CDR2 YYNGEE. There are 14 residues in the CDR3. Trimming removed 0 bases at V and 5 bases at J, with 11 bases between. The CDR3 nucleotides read TGTGCCAGCAGCGTAGAGCAGGGACGTACTGAAGCTTTCTTT. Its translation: CASSVEQGRTEAFF.

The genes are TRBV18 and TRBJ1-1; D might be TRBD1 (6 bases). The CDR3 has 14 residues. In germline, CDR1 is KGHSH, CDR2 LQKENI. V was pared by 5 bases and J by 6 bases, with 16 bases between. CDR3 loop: CASSTKQGEAEAFF. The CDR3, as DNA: TGTGCCAGCTCAACTAAACAGGGTGAGGCTGAAGCTTTCTTT.

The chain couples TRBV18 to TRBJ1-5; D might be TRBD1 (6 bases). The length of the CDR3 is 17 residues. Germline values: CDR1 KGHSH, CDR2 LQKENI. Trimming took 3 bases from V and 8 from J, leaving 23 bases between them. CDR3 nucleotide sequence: TGTGCCAGCTCACCGCCCTCCAGCAGGGGAAGGGGAGAGCCCCAGCATTTT. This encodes CASSPPSSRGRGEPQHF.

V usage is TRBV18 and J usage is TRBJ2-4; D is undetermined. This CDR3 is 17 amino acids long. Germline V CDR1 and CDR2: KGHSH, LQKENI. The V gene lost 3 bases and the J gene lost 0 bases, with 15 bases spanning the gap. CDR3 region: CASSPLSESLAKNIQYF. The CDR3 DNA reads TGTGCCAGCTCACCTCTCTCCGAATCTCTAGCCAAAAACATTCAGTACTTC.

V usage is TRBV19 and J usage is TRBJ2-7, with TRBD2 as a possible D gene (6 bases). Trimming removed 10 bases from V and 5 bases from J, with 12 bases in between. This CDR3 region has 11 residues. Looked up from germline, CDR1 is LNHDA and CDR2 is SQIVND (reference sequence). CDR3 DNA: TGTGCCAACCGGTGGGGGGACGAGCAGTACTTC. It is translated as CANRWGDEQYF.

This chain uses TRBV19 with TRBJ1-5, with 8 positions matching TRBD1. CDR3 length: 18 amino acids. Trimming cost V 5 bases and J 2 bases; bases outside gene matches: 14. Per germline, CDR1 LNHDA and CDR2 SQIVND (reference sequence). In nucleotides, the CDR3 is TGTGCCAGTAGTGCAGTGAGACAGGGGCGGGAGCGCAATCAGCCCCAGCATTTT. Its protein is CASSAVRQGRERNQPQHF.

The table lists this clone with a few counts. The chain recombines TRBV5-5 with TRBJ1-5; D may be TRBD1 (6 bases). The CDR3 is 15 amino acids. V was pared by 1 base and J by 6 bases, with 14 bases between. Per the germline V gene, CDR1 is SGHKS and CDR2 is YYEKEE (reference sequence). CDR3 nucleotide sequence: TGTGCCAGCAGCTTGAGGGGGGCGTCAGGTCAGCCCCAGCATTTT. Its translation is CASSLRGASGQPQHF.

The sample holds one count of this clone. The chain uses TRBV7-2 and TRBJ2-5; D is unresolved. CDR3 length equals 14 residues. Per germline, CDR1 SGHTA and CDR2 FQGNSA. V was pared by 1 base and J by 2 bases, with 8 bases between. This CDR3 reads CASSLGEGQETQYF. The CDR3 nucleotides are TGTGCCAGCAGCTTAGGGGAAGGGCAAGAGACCCAGTACTTC.

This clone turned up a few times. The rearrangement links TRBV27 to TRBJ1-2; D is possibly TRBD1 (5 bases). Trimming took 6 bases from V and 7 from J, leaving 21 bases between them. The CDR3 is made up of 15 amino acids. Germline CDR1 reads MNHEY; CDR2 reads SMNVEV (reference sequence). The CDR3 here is CASRSVGSGGGGYTF. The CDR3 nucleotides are TGTGCCAGCAGGAGCGTCGGGTCGGGGGGGGGTGGCTACACCTTC.

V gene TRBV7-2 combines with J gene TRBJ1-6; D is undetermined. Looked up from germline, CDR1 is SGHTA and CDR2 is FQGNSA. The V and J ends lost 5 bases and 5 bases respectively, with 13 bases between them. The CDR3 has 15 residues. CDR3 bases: TGTGCCAGCAGCCCCTTTAAGGGTCATAATTCACCCCTCCACTTT. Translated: CASSPFKGHNSPLHF.

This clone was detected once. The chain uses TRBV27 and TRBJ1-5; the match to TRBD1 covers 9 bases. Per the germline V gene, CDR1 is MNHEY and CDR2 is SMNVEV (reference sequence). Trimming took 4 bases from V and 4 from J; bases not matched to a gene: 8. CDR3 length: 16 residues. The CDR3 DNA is TGTGCCAGCAGTTCCCACTTGGGACAGGGAAATCAGCCCCAGCATTTT. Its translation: CASSSHLGQGNQPQHF.

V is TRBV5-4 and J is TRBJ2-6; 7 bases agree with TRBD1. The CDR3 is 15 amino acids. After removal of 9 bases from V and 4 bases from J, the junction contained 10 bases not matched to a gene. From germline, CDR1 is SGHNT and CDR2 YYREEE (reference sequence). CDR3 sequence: CATLPTGAGANVLTF. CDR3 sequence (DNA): TGTGCCACTCTGCCCACAGGGGCCGGGGCCAACGTCCTGACTTTC. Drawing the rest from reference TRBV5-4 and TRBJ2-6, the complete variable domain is ETGVTQSPTHLIKTRGQQVTLRCSSQSGHNTVSWYQQALGQGPQFIFQYYREEENGRGNFPPRFSGLQFPNYSSELNVNALELDDSALYLCATLPTGAGANVLTFGAGSRLTVL.

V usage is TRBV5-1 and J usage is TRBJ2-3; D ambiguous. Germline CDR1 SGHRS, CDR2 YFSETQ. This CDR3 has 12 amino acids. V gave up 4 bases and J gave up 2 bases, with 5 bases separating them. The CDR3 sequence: CASSIPTDTQYF. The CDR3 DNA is TGCGCCAGCAGCATCCCCACAGATACGCAGTATTTT.

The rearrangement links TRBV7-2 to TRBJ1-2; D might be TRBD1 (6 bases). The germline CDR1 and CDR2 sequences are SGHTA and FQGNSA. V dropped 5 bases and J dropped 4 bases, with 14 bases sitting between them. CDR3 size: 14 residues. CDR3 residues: CASSRDTLSYGYTF. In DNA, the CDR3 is TGTGCCAGCAGCAGGGACACTCTAAGCTATGGCTACACCTTC.